This passage covers 7 T cell receptor beta chains from one sample sequenced in a study of blood T cell repertoires in COVID-19. The protocol was immunoSEQ multiplex PCR, while the TCRdb copy is restricted to in-frame clones and leaves out a portion. Counted here are some 230,000 clones, around 86% occurring once; the ten biggest clones make up roughly a tenth. The source material was peripheral blood. The receptors originated from a woman aged 45-65 years with COVID-19, enrolled during active disease.

This clone has a handful of counts. V gene TRBV5-6 combines with J gene TRBJ1-6; tentative D call: TRBD1 (6 bases). Deletions cut 4 bases from V and 10 bases from J, with 15 bases between. The CDR3 extends over 14 amino acids. In germline, CDR1 is SGHDT, CDR2 YYEEEE. CDR3 coding DNA: TGTGCCAGCAGCCTATCCGGGGGGGCCTCACCCCTCCACTTT. This encodes CASSLSGGASPLHF.

The V and J genes are TRBV28 and TRBJ2-7, with 11 positions matching TRBD2. The CDR3 has 14 residues. V shed 10 bases, J shed 0 bases, and the junction held 5 bases outside the gene matches. CDR1 and CDR2 (germline): MDHEN, SYDVKM. The CDR3 bases are TGTGCCACTAGCGGGGGGTCGAGCTCCTACGAGCAGTACTTC. This sequence encodes CATSGGSSSYEQYF.

This chain uses TRBV5-1 with TRBJ2-3; possible D gene TRBD1, 5 bases. The V and J ends lost 2 bases and 6 bases respectively, with 13 bases between them. This CDR3 contains 14 residues. Per the germline V gene, CDR1 is SGHRS and CDR2 is YFSETQ. In DNA form, the CDR3 reads TGCGCCAGCAGCTTAACTGACAGACCGGATACGCAGTATTTT. It is translated as CASSLTDRPDTQYF.

This chain uses TRBV5-1 with TRBJ2-3; 8 nucleotides align to TRBD1. V lost 4 bases to trimming and J lost 2 bases; unmatched junction nucleotides: 6. The CDR3 has 15 residues. Germline V gene data show CDR1 as SGHRS and CDR2 as YFSETQ. Here the CDR3 DNA reads TGCGCCAGCAGCGGGGGACAGGCGAACACAGATACGCAGTATTTT. This gives the protein CASSGGQANTDTQYF.

This chain uses TRBV6-5 with TRBJ1-1; the match to TRBD1 covers 9 bases. The CDR3 extends over 15 amino acids. Germline CDR1 and CDR2: MNHEY and SVGAGI. With V trimmed by 3 bases and J by 5 bases, 7 bases remained unmatched. CDR3: CASSYGDRVETEAFF. The CDR3 DNA follows: TGTGCCAGCAGTTATGGGGACAGGGTTGAGACTGAAGCTTTCTTT.

The rearrangement links TRBV19 to TRBJ1-2; D ambiguous. This CDR3 contains 15 residues. V lost 6 bases, J lost 1 base, and 15 bases lay in between. CDR1 LNHDA and CDR2 SQIVND come from the germline V gene (reference sequence). CDR3 nucleotides: TGTGCCAGTAGCTCAACGGAGTCCCGTAACTATGGCTACACCTTC. Translation gives CASSSTESRNYGYTF.

The rearrangement joins TRBV18 to TRBJ2-5; D possibly corresponds to TRBD2 (5 bases). There are 13 residues in the CDR3. V gave up 6 bases and J gave up 2 bases, with 10 bases separating them. Germline V lookup: CDR1 KGHSH, CDR2 LQKENI. CDR3 residues: CASSLAPQETQYF. For the CDR3, the DNA is TGTGCCAGCTCGCTAGCCCCTCAAGAGACCCAGTACTTC.